This TCR beta chain was captured in a study of T cell repertoires in cytomegalovirus infection. The overall study: Both a matching HLA type and CMV infection were indicated by public TCR beta signatures.

From the reads, TCRdb called clonotypes with MiXCR, one entry per CDR3 protein. The table has 200,000 or so distinct CDR3 sequences, approximately 19% seen once. V lost 3 bases to trimming and J lost 1 base; unmatched junction nucleotides: 6. The CDR3 is 16 residues long. Germline V CDR1 and CDR2: SGHNT, YYREEE (reference sequence). V gene TRBV5-4 combines with J gene TRBJ2-2; 7 bases fit TRBD2. Sequencing was done on a sample of PBMCs. This receptor was taken from a human donor in good health (CMV status not recorded). Some clones in this sample may be carry-over from other donors' samples. The CDR3: CASSYGGGLNTGELFF. The CDR3 region has the DNA TGTGCCAGCAGCTACGGCGGGGGATTGAACACCGGGGAGCTGTTTTTT.